This section outlines one T cell receptor beta chain sequence together with its context. Its antigen remains unidentified. These data belong to a study of CXCR3-negative and CXCR3-positive naive CD8 T cells. Overall study results and limits: Memory CD8+ cells showed much lower diversity, while both naive subsets displayed comparably high diversity. Fresh PBMCs went into most assays, and CXCR3 expression partly declined after cryopreservation.

cDNA libraries for TRB were generated by 5' RACE incorporating UMI labels. Reprocessing the 5' RACE reads, TCRdb reports a single entry for every CDR3 protein and omits DNA. This sample contains about 43,000 distinct CDR3 sequences. Germline V gene sequence: CDR1 MDHEN, CDR2 SYDVKM. The CDR3 spans 15 residues. The sample taken for sequencing was memory CD8+ T cells from blood. The chain links TRBV28 to TRBJ2-7. The TCR comes from a human donor in good health. Some clones in this sample may be carry-over from other donors' samples. The CDR3 loop reads CASTLGWQTTYEQYF. Using reference TRBV28 and TRBJ2-7 for the parts outside the CDR3, the full variable domain is DVKVTQSSRYLVKRTGEKVFLECVQDMDHENMFWYRQDPGLGLRLIYFSYDVKMKEKGDIPEGYSVSREKKERFSLILESASTNQTSMYLCASTLGWQTTYEQYFGPGTRLTVT.